Below are 17 T cell receptor beta chains sequenced from a single sample in a study of blood T cell repertoires in COVID-19. Sequencing used immunoSEQ multiplex PCR; TCRdb keeps in-frame clones, though not all of them. The data show around 40,000 clones, with just under 80% seen just once and roughly 40% held by the top ten. Sequencing was performed on peripheral blood. These receptors came from a man older than 75 with active or convalescent COVID-19.

The chain carries TRBV5-1 and TRBJ2-1, with a tentative D call TRBD2 (6 bases). V was shortened by 0 bases and J by 3 bases, with 13 bases between the two germline ends. This CDR3 has 16 residues. Germline CDR1 is SGHRS and CDR2 is YFSETQ. The CDR3 protein is CASSLVASADYNEQFF. The CDR3 region has the DNA TGCGCCAGCAGCTTGGTAGCTAGCGCCGACTACAATGAGCAGTTCTTC.

This clone showed up just a few times. The rearrangement joins TRBV9 to TRBJ2-7; no firm D call. V lost 3 bases, J lost 1 base, and 8 bases lay in between. This CDR3 is built from 13 residues. CDR1 SGDLS and CDR2 YYNGEE come from the germline V gene. The DNA for the CDR3 is TGTGCCAGCAGCGGTGAGAAGTCCTACGAGCAGTACTTC. Protein product: CASSGEKSYEQYF.

This clone was counted a single time. This chain uses TRBV19 with TRBJ2-7, with 7 nucleotides matching TRBD2. The CDR3 spans 15 residues. J was trimmed by 0 bases and V by 7 bases; bases with no gene match: 9. Germline assignment: CDR1 LNHDA and CDR2 SQIVND (reference sequence). CDR3 in amino acids: CASKPRAGSSYEQYF. CDR3 coding DNA: TGTGCCAGTAAGCCGAGAGCGGGGAGCTCCTACGAGCAGTACTTC.

This chain connects TRBV5-5 to TRBJ2-7; 8 nucleotides match TRBD1. The CDR3 has 15 residues. CDR1 is SGHKS and CDR2 is YYEKEE in the germline V gene (reference sequence). Trimming took 4 bases from V and 3 from J; bases not matched to a gene: 9. CDR3 nucleotides: TGTGCCAGCAGCCCGGTCGGACAGGGAGTCTACGAGCAGTACTTC. Translated, it gives CASSPVGQGVYEQYF. The whole variable domain, remainder taken from reference TRBV5-5 and TRBJ2-7, is DAGVTQSPTHLIKTRGQQVTLRCSPISGHKSVSWYQQVLGQGPQFIFQYYEKEERGRGNFPDRFSARQFPNYSSELNVNALLLGDSALYLCASSPVGQGVYEQYFGPGTRLTVT.

The rearrangement uses TRBV10-3 and TRBJ2-4; 8 positions match TRBD2. Germline values: CDR1 ENHRY, CDR2 SYGVKD. The CDR3 is made up of 13 amino acids. The V and J ends lost 11 bases and 5 bases, in that order; junction bases with no gene match: 8. CDR3 amino acids: CASGSLAENIQYF. The CDR3 coding sequence is TGTGCCTCCGGCTCACTAGCGGAAAACATTCAGTACTTC.

The chain joins TRBV29-1 to TRBJ2-7; TRBD1 is a possible D gene (5 bases). Germline CDR1 reads SQVTM; CDR2 reads ANQGSEA. This CDR3 spans 12 amino acids. The germline V and J ends were trimmed by 1 base and 2 bases, with 6 bases remaining between them. The CDR3 DNA follows: TGCAGCGTTGAAGGGGGCCCCTACGAGCAGTACTTC. Translation: CSVEGGPYEQYF.

The chain employs TRBV6-1 and TRBJ1-5, with D hard to call. Germline V gives CDR1 MNHNS, CDR2 SASEGT. The CDR3 is made up of 14 amino acids. V gave up 3 bases and J gave up 5 bases, with 11 bases separating them. Here the CDR3 reads CASSEGRTHQPQHF. CDR3 coding DNA: TGTGCCAGCAGTGAGGGGAGGACTCATCAGCCCCAGCATTTT.

This clone turned up a few times. This chain uses TRBV7-8 with TRBJ1-5, with TRBD1 as a possible D gene (6 bases). The CDR3 loop spans 14 amino acids. Deletions cut 4 bases from V and 4 bases from J, with 11 bases between. CDR1 is SGHVS, CDR2 FQNEAQ, per germline. CDR3 in DNA: TGTGCCAGCAGCTGGGGAGGGGGGAATCAGCCCCAGCATTTT. Protein product: CASSWGGGNQPQHF.

This chain uses TRBV4-1 with TRBJ1-1; the match to TRBD1 covers 7 bases. Per germline, CDR1 MGHRA and CDR2 YSYEKL. The length of the CDR3 is 16 residues. The J segment lost 1 base and the V segment lost 2 bases, leaving 7 bases of the junction unmatched. The chain's CDR3 is CASSQPRGQSNTEAFF. The CDR3 DNA is TGCGCCAGCAGCCAACCACGGGGACAGTCGAACACTGAAGCTTTCTTT.

This clone was detected once. This chain connects TRBV9 to TRBJ2-3; a possible D gene is TRBD2 (5 bases). The CDR3 totals 14 residues. Looked up from germline, CDR1 is SGDLS and CDR2 is YYNGEE. V was pared by 0 bases and J by 4 bases, with 9 bases between. The CDR3 region is CASSVDGVADTQYF. Here the CDR3 DNA reads TGTGCCAGCAGCGTAGACGGGGTCGCAGATACGCAGTATTTT.

This clone appeared a single time. The chain combines TRBV7-3 with TRBJ2-1, with D hard to call. Trimming removed 3 bases from V and 4 bases from J, with 7 bases in between. The V gene's germline CDR1 is SGHTA and CDR2 FQGTGA. The CDR3 is 13 amino acids. CDR3 amino acids: CASSLAQYNEQFF. DNA for the CDR3: TGTGCCAGCAGCTTGGCACAGTACAATGAGCAGTTCTTC. The full variable domain, rest sourced from reference TRBV7-3 and TRBJ2-1, is GAGVSQTPSNKVTEKGKYVELRCDPISGHTALYWYRQSLGQGPEFLIYFQGTGAADDSGLPNDRFFAVRPEGSVSTLKIQRTERGDSAVYLCASSLAQYNEQFFGPGTRLTVL.

CDR3 amino acids: CASSFLPQGADTEAFF. The CDR3 coding sequence is TGTGCCAGCAGCTTCTTGCCTCAGGGGGCGGACACTGAAGCTTTCTTT. The chain couples TRBV7-3 to TRBJ1-1, with 8 bases that match TRBD1. Looked up from germline, CDR1 is SGHTA and CDR2 is FQGTGA. V was clipped by 3 bases and J by 3 bases; unmatched bases: 9. This CDR3 has 16 amino acids.

The gene calls are TRBV4-2 and TRBJ1-1, with D tentatively TRBD1 (6 bases). Germline CDR1 reads LGHNA; CDR2 reads YNFKEQ. The CDR3 is 18 amino acids. Between the trimmed V and J ends, which lost 0 bases and 1 base, there was a span of 18 bases. In DNA, the CDR3 is TGTGCCAGCAGCCAAGATCCGACAGGAATAGGGGCGAACACTGAAGCTTTCTTT. It translates to CASSQDPTGIGANTEAFF.

V usage is TRBV24-1 and J usage is TRBJ2-4, with 7 bases lining up with TRBD1. V gave up 3 bases and J gave up 5 bases; unmatched junction bases: 9. This CDR3 is built from 16 residues. Germline CDR1 is KGHDR and CDR2 is SFDVKD. CDR3 amino acids: CATSDGRTGRENIQYF. CDR3 bases: TGTGCCACCAGTGATGGCCGGACAGGACGGGAAAACATTCAGTACTTC.

The chain couples TRBV7-2 to TRBJ2-7, with a weak D call TRBD1 (7 bases). Germline CDR1 SGHTA, CDR2 FQGNSA. The length of the CDR3 is 16 residues. V was cut by 5 bases and J by 1 base, with 18 bases left in between. The CDR3 here is CASSSRTGGLSYEQYF. Here the CDR3 DNA reads TGTGCCAGCAGCAGCAGGACAGGAGGGCTTTCCTACGAGCAGTACTTC. The full variable domain, with the rest looked up from reference TRBV7-2 and TRBJ2-7, is GAGVSQSPSNKVTEKGKDVELRCDPISGHTALYWYRQSLGQGLEFLIYFQGNSAPDKSGLPSDRFSAERTGGSVSTLTIQRTQQEDSAVYLCASSSRTGGLSYEQYFGPGTRLTVT.

V is TRBV10-2 and J is TRBJ1-2; D gene uncertain. V gave up 2 bases and J gave up 0 bases, with 10 bases separating them. The CDR3 is 15 amino acids. Germline V gene sequence: CDR1 WSHSY, CDR2 SAAADI. CDR3: CASSEGTVPNYGYTF. CDR3 in DNA: TGCGCCAGCAGTGAGGGAACAGTCCCTAACTATGGCTACACCTTC.

This clone has only one observation. The chain uses TRBV5-8 and TRBJ2-1; TRBD1 might be the D (5 bases). In germline, CDR1 is SGHTS, CDR2 YDEGEE. The CDR3 contains 13 residues. Trimming shortened V by 4 bases and J by 9 bases, and 14 bases separated the two germline ends. CDR3 nucleotide sequence: TGTGCCAGCAGCGGCGACAGATACGGTGAGCAGTTCTTC. Translation: CASSGDRYGEQFF.